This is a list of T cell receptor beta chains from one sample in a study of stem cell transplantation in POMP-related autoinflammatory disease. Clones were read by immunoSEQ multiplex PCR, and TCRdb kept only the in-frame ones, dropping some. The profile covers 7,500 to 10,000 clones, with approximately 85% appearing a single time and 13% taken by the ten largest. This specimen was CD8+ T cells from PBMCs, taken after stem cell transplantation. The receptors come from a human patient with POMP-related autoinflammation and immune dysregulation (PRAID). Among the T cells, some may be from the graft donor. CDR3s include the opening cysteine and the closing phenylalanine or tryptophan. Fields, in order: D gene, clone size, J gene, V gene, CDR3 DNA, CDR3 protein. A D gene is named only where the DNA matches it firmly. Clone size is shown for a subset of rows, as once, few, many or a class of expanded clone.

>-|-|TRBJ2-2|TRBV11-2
TGTGCCAGCAGCACCAACACCGGGGAGCTGTTTTTT
CASSTNTGELFF
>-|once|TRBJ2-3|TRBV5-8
TGTGCCAGCAGCTTGGGGACTGCTAGCACAGATACGCAGTATTTT
CASSLGTASTDTQYF
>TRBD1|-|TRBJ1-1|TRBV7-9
TGTGCCAGCAGCCCAGACAGGGGGCGGGGGAACACTGAAGCTTTCTTT
CASSPDRGRGNTEAFF
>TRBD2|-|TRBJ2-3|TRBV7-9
TGTGCCAGCAGGGACGGACTAGCGGGGACAGATACGCAGTATTTT
CASRDGLAGTDTQYF
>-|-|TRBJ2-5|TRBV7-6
TGTGCCAGCAGCTTCGGGGCGTTTGCAGAGACCCAGTACTTC
CASSFGAFAETQYF
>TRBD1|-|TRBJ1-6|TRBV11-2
TGTGCCAGCAGCTTATCGGGACAGAAGAGCTCCTATAATTCACCCCTCCACTTT
CASSLSGQKSSYNSPLHF
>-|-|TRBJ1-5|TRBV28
TGTGCCGCACAGAACGGCATTTTTAGCAATCAGCCCCAGCATTTT
CAAQNGIFSNQPQHF
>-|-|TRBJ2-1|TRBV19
TGTGCCAGTAGTCCGTCCCCGACGATGGTGAATGAGCAGTTCTTC
CASSPSPTMVNEQFF
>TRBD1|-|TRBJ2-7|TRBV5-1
TGCGCCAGCAGTTTCACGACAGGGAACTCCTACGAGCAGTACTTC
CASSFTTGNSYEQYF
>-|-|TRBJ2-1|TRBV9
TGTGCCAGCAGCTTAGAAGGTAGGGGGGATGAGCAGTTCTTC
CASSLEGRGDEQFF
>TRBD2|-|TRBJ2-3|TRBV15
TGTGCCACCAGTTTGACTAGCGGGGGGTTGGATACGCAGTATTTT
CATSLTSGGLDTQYF
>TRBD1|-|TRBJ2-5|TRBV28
TGTGCCAGCAGTTTCCCTTCGACAGGGATGGGAGAGACCCAGTACTTC
CASSFPSTGMGETQYF
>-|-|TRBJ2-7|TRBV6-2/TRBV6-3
TGTGCCAGCAGTATGGGACGGGCAACCGAGGGATACGAGCAGTACTTC
CASSMGRATEGYEQYF
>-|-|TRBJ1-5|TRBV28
TGTGCCAGCAGTTTTGAGGCGGGTGGCAATCAGCCCCAGCATTTT
CASSFEAGGNQPQHF
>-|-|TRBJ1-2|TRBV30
TGTGCCTGGAGTGTAACTCTTAAGGGCGGCCATGGCTACACCTTC
CAWSVTLKGGHGYTF
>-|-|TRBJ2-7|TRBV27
TGTGCCAGCAGTTTATCGATACGGGCGTACATCCACGAGCAGTACTTC
CASSLSIRAYIHEQYF
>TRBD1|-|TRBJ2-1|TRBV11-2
TGTGCCAGCAGCTTACCCCGGACAGGGCGAGTCAATGAGCAGTTCTTC
CASSLPRTGRVNEQFF
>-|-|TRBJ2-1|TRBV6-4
TGTGCCAGCAGCTCTTATCAAGGCGGGGAATACAATGAGCAGTTCTTC
CASSSYQGGEYNEQFF
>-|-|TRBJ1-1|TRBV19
TGTGCCAGTACAACAGGGTTGGGTGAAGCTTTCTTT
CASTTGLGEAFF
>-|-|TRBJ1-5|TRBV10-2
TGCGCCAGCAGTTACAGGCCATCTCAGCCCCAGCATTTT
CASSYRPSQPQHF
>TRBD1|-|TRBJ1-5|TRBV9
TGTGCCAGCAGCTCCTGGGACAGTAGCAATCAGCCCCAGCATTTT
CASSSWDSSNQPQHF
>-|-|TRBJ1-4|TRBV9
TGTGCCAGCAGCGTAGAGGGAGGCGATGAAAAACTGTTTTTT
CASSVEGGDEKLFF
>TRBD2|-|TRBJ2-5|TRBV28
TGTGCCAGCAGTCCTACTAGCGGCCAAGAGACCCAGTACTTC
CASSPTSGQETQYF
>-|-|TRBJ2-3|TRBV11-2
TGTGCCAGCAGCTTAGGGCTAGAGCAGTATTTT
CASSLGLEQYF
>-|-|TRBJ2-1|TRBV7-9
TGTGCCAGCAGCCCCCCTAGCGAACGCCCCTACAATGAGCAGTTCTTC
CASSPPSERPYNEQFF
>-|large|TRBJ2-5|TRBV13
TGTGCCAGCAGAGATAACCAAGAGACCCAGTACTTC
CASRDNQETQYF
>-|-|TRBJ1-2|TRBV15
TGTGCCACCAGCAGAGATCAGGCCCCAGGAGGTTATGGCTACACCTTC
CATSRDQAPGGYGYTF
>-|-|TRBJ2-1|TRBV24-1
TGTGCCACCAGCGGGTCCGGTTTCGCTGAGCAGTTCTTC
CATSGSGFAEQFF
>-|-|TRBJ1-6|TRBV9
TGTGCCAGCAGCGACAGGGTGCATAATTCACCCCTCCACTTT
CASSDRVHNSPLHF
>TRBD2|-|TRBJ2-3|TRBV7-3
TGTGCCAGCAGCTCCCCGGGACTAGCGACAGATACGCAGTATTTT
CASSSPGLATDTQYF
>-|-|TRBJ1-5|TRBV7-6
TGTGCCAGCAGCGTCTTTGACAGGCCGAATCAGCCCCAGCATTTT
CASSVFDRPNQPQHF
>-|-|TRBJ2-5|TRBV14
TGTGCCAGCAGCCACCTGACTAGTCAGGAAGAGACCCAGTACTTC
CASSHLTSQEETQYF
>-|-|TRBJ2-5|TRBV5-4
TGTGCCAGCAGCTTGGGGACTACCAACCCCGAGACCCAGTACTTC
CASSLGTTNPETQYF
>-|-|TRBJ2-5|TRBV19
TGTGCCAGTAGTAGGGGGGAAGAGACCCAGTACTTC
CASSRGEETQYF
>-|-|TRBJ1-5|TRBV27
TGTGCCAGCAGTTTAGGTGAGGGGCAGCCCCAGCATTTT
CASSLGEGQPQHF
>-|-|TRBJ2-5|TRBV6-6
TGTGCCAGCAGTCTCCGACCGCCGGGACACGTGGAGACCCAGTACTTC
CASSLRPPGHVETQYF
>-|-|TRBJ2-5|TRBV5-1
TGCGCCAGCAGCTCCCTGTTTCAGGCGACCCAAGAGACCCAGTACTTC
CASSSLFQATQETQYF
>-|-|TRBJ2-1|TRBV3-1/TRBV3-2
TGTGCCAGCAGCCCCCCTACGGGCCCGGACTACAATGAGCAGTTCTTC
CASSPPTGPDYNEQFF
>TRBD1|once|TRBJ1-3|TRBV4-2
TGTGCCAGCAGCCAAGGACAGGGTTCTGGAAACACCATATATTTT
CASSQGQGSGNTIYF
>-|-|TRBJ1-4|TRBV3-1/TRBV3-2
TGTGCCAGCAGCCTGTGGGAAAACGGAGAAAAACTGTTTTTT
CASSLWENGEKLFF
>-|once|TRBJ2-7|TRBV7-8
TGTGCCAGCAGCTTGAGCCTAGGGTCCTACGAGCAGTACTTC
CASSLSLGSYEQYF
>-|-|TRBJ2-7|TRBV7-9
TGTGCCAGCAGCTCAAGTCCCCACGAGCAGTACTTC
CASSSSPHEQYF
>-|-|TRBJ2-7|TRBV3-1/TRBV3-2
TGTGCCAGCAGCCAAGATCTTTACGAGCAGTACTTC
CASSQDLYEQYF
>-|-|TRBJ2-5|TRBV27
TGTGCCAGCAGCGTAGGGGGGGGCGCTGAGGTGGGCCAAGAGACCCAGTACTTC
CASSVGGGAEVGQETQYF
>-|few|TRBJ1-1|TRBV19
TGTGCCAGTAGTATTACGGCGACAGGTTCGAACACTGAAGCTTTCTTT
CASSITATGSNTEAFF
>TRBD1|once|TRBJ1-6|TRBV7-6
TGTGCCAGCAGCTTAGGGGACAGGGGGCATTCACCCCTCCACTTT
CASSLGDRGHSPLHF
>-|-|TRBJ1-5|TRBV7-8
TGTGCCAGCAGCTTAGACGCGGGAAGGGGACAGCCCCAGCATTTT
CASSLDAGRGQPQHF
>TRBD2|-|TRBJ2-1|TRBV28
TGTGCCAGCAGCGGGACTAGCGACTACAATGAGCAGTTCTTC
CASSGTSDYNEQFF
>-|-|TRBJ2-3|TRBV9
TGTGCCAGCAGCCTCTCGGGGGTCAGCACAGATACGCAGTATTTT
CASSLSGVSTDTQYF
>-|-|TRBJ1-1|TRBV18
TGTGCCAGCTCACCACCCTTTACAGCTCCCGGCACTGAAGCTTTCTTT
CASSPPFTAPGTEAFF
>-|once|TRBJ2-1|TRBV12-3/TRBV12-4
TGTGCCAGCAAACAGGAGACCTACAATGAGCAGTTCTTC
CASKQETYNEQFF
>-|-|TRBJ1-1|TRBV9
TGTGCCAGCAGCGGAGGGAACACTGAAGCTTTCTTT
CASSGGNTEAFF
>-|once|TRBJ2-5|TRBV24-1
TGTGCCACCAGTGATTTGCTAGGAGAGACCCAGTACTTC
CATSDLLGETQYF
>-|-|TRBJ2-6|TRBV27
TGTGCCAGCAGTTTGCGGGCTGGGGCCAACGTCCTGACTTTC
CASSLRAGANVLTF
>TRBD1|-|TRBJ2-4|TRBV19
TGTGCCAGTAGTCCCCGGACAGGCCTAGCCAAAAACATTCAGTACTTC
CASSPRTGLAKNIQYF
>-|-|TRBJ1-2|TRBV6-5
TGTGCCAGCAGTTACTACCCTACAGGTGGCTACACCTTC
CASSYYPTGGYTF
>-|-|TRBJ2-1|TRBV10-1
TGCGCCAGCAGTGTGGTAGGGGGCAATGAGCAGTTCTTC
CASSVVGGNEQFF
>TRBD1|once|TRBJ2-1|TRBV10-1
TGCGCCAGCAGTGAGGGGAATAGTCCGTGGACAGGGGCGTTTCGTGAGCAGTTCTTC
CASSEGNSPWTGAFREQFF
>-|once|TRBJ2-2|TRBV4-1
TGCGCCAGCAGCCACCAAGCGAAGGGGGTCACCGGGGAGCTGTTTTTT
CASSHQAKGVTGELFF
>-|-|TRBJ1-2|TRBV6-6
TGTGCCAGCAGTTACTCGCTCGCCGCGGGTGGCTATGGCTACACCTTC
CASSYSLAAGGYGYTF